This TCR beta chain was retrieved from a study of blood T cell repertoires in COVID-19. This clone has more than one count but fewer than ten. Produced via immunoSEQ multiplex PCR; TCRdb's table is partial and in-frame only. The sample yields approximately 72,000 clones, approximately 82% seen once. Germline V gives CDR1 SGHRS, CDR2 YFSETQ. V was clipped by 2 bases and J by 4 bases; unmatched bases: 9. The CDR3 covers 18 residues. The material sequenced was peripheral blood. The chain joins TRBV5-1 to TRBJ2-5, with 15 bases lining up with TRBD2. The clonotype comes from a woman older than 75 with acute or convalescent COVID-19. The CDR3 bases are TGCGCCAGCAGCTTCGGACTAGCGGGGGGGCGATCCGGAGAGACCCAGTACTTC. Its translation is CASSFGLAGGRSGETQYF.